This TCR beta chain was recovered during a study of T cells in Graves' hyperthyroidism and ophthalmopathy. This CDR3 comprises 13 residues. Germline assignment: CDR1 MNHNS and CDR2 SASEGT. V shed 10 bases and J 8 bases; nucleotides not matched to a gene: 10. From roughly 10 ml of fresh peripheral blood, PBMCs were isolated. TCR beta CDR3 regions were amplified from RNA transcripts. HTBI primers were employed in a first-round RT-PCR of the TCR CDR3. TCRdb independently ran MiXCR on the multiplex PCR reads; one entry per CDR3 protein. The table includes some 300,000 distinct CDR3 sequences, approximately 14% detected once.

The gene calls are TRBV6-1 and TRBJ1-4, with 7 bases that match TRBD1. The sequencing sample was made of blood. The sequence was obtained from a woman aged 35 to 49 with Graves' hyperthyroidism. CDR3 in DNA: TGTGCCACCCCCGACAGGGAAGGGGAAAAACTGTTTTTT. Its protein product is CATPDREGEKLFF.